Here is one TCR beta chain with its context. The sample belongs to a study of blood T cell repertoires in COVID-19. Study information: Samples representing acute and convalescent COVID-19 were sourced from the United States, Italy and Spain.

In the authors' methods: By means of reference gene primer amplification, nucleated cell counts were estimated. Produced via immunoSEQ multiplex PCR; TCRdb's table is partial and in-frame only. That table is the source of V, J and clone size, and D and trimming were worked out from the DNA. The data contain about 83,000 clones, 70% to 90% of them singletons. Source material: peripheral blood. The sequence was collected from a man older than 75 with active or convalescent COVID-19.

The CDR3 DNA reads TGTGCCAGCAGTTTAGTGGTCCTCGGGGAGACCCAGTACTTC. Translated: CASSLVVLGETQYF. The gene calls are TRBV27 and TRBJ2-5, with no clear D. This CDR3 region has 14 residues. Germline assignment: CDR1 MNHEY and CDR2 SMNVEV (reference sequence). Trimming cost V 2 bases and J 5 bases, with 12 bases left between them.